Sequencing of this TCR beta chain was carried out in a study of neurological immune-mediated disorders. Libraries from sorted cells each used 750,000 to 1,000,000 CD4+ or CD8+ T cells. On this clonotype itself: Its antigen is undetermined.

Findings of the study overall: One related-CDR3 cluster, found by phylogenetic grouping, held repertoires of 18 of 34 multiple sclerosis patients and is a possible signature.

Each TCR transcript was tagged with a 10-nucleotide random UMI during 5'RACE. TCRdb recomputed calls from the 5' RACE reads with MiXCR, one row per CDR3 protein. Here the sample spans just over 20,000 distinct CDR3 sequences, approximately 15% being singletons. This clonotype originated in a woman aged 18-29 years with multiple sclerosis. The specimen sequenced was CD8+ T cells from blood.

CDR3 coding DNA: TGTGCCAGCAGCCCCCTCTACGAGCAGTACTTC. Protein: CASSPLYEQYF. V gene TRBV28 combines with J gene TRBJ2-7; D not certain. The CDR3 has 11 amino acids. Trimming removed 6 bases from V and 3 bases from J, with 6 bases in between. Germline assignment: CDR1 MDHEN and CDR2 SYDVKM.